Following are 10 T cell receptor beta chains from one sample sequenced in a study of T cells after yellow fever vaccination. Each CDR3 protein gets one entry after TCRdb re-called the 5' RACE reads with MiXCR. The sample lists a few hundred thousand distinct CDR3 sequences; around 6.8% were seen once. The sequencing here drew on PBMCs, taken about 49 days after the first yellow fever vaccination. Receptor source: a man aged 18 to 35 who received the YFV17D yellow fever vaccine.

This clonotype was seen repeatedly, ten times or more. The rearrangement links TRBV5-6 to TRBJ2-3, with D perhaps matching TRBD1 or TRBD2 (5 bases each). V was cut by 4 bases and J by 2 bases, with 8 bases left in between. The CDR3 is 13 residues long. Germline CDR1 reads SGHDT; CDR2 reads YYEEEE. This chain's CDR3 is CASSPGTTDTQYF. In nucleotides, the CDR3 is TGTGCCAGCAGCCCCGGGACCACAGATACGCAGTATTTT.

This clonotype was detected many times. V and J are TRBV4-1 and TRBJ1-6; 8 bases match TRBD1. With V trimmed by 0 bases and J by 10 bases, 8 bases remained unmatched. Germline CDR1 is MGHRA and CDR2 is YSYEKL. This CDR3 comprises 16 residues. In DNA form, the CDR3 reads TGCGCCAGCAGCCAAGATCCCCCAGGGGGCCACTCACCCCTCCACTTT. As protein: CASSQDPPGGHSPLHF.

This clonotype appeared a few times. J is TRBJ1-4 and V is TRBV7-9; D unresolved. Germline values: CDR1 SEHNR, CDR2 FQNEAQ (reference sequence). The CDR3 contains 14 residues. V gave up 4 bases and J gave up 8 bases, with 14 bases separating them. CDR3 coding DNA: TGTGCCAGCAGCTGGACCTCCCTGGGGGAAAAACTGTTTTTT. Protein sequence: CASSWTSLGEKLFF.

On this clonotype: A much larger clonotype is one base distant, so this may be a read error. This chain links TRBV7-3 with TRBJ2-5; TRBD1 matches 10 bases. J lost 3 bases, V lost 5 bases, and 3 bases had no gene match. Germline V gives CDR1 SGHTA, CDR2 FQGTGA. The CDR3 extends over 14 amino acids. CDR3 bases: TGTGCCAGCAGCCGAGGACAGGGGGAAGAGACCCAGTACTTC. Translating gives CASSRGQGEETQYF.

Comment on this clonotype: At one boundary the junction diverges from the germline segment, which might be a read error. The chain joins TRBV12-3 or TRBV12-4 to TRBJ2-5; D is unclear. This CDR3 comprises 13 residues. The CDR3 reads CASSFTQQEIQYF. The CDR3 bases are TGTGCCAGCAGTTTTACCCAGCAAGAGATCCAGTACTTC.

In this sample, this clonotype turned up many times. The chain carries TRBV7-2 and TRBJ2-7; 7 bases match TRBD1. The V and J ends lost 3 bases and 0 bases, in that order; junction bases with no gene match: 5. Per germline, CDR1 SGHTA and CDR2 FQGNSA. The length of the CDR3 is 15 residues. CDR3 DNA sequence: TGTGCCAGCAGCTTCCCGACAGGGATCTCCTACGAGCAGTACTTC. Translated: CASSFPTGISYEQYF. Full variable domain (outside the CDR3, taken from reference TRBV7-2 and TRBJ2-7): GAGVSQSPSNKVTEKGKDVELRCDPISGHTALYWYRQSLGQGLEFLIYFQGNSAPDKSGLPSDRFSAERTGGSVSTLTIQRTQQEDSAVYLCASSFPTGISYEQYFGPGTRLTVT.

This clonotype was detected only a few times. The chain uses TRBV4-1 and TRBJ2-1, with 12 bases identical to TRBD1. Germline V gene data show CDR1 as MGHRA and CDR2 as YSYEKL. This CDR3 has 15 residues. The ends lost 4 bases at V and 10 bases at J; junction bases unmatched: 8. The CDR3 loop is CASSPPGQGAWEQFF. The CDR3 region has the DNA TGCGCCAGCAGCCCCCCGGGACAGGGGGCCTGGGAGCAGTTCTTC.

This sequence joins TRBV7-3 and TRBJ2-5; TRBD1 or TRBD2 may be the D gene (6 bases each). The V gene's germline CDR1 is SGHTA and CDR2 FQGTGA. This CDR3 region has 17 residues. The V end was cut by 2 bases, the J end by 1 base, with 17 bases between. This chain's CDR3 is CASSLGGPFGFQETQYF. CDR3 nucleotide sequence: TGTGCCAGCAGCTTAGGGGGGCCCTTTGGATTCCAAGAGACCCAGTACTTC.

In its sample, this clonotype was seen a few times. One junction end does not reproduce the germline sequence, and a read error may be involved. The chain recombines TRBV20-1 with TRBJ1-5; 9 bases line up with TRBD1. Germline loops: CDR1 DFQATT, CDR2 SNEGSKA (reference sequence). CDR3 length: 13 residues. CDR3 region: CSAGTGWNRPQHF. The CDR3 DNA reads TGCAGTGCTGGGACAGGGTGGAATCGGCCCCAGCATTTT.

This clonotype came up a few times. This sequence joins TRBV7-2 and TRBJ2-2, with TRBD2 matching 9 bases. From germline, CDR1 is SGHTA and CDR2 FQGNSA. The CDR3 sequence is 15 residues long. The ends lost 0 bases at V and 8 bases at J; junction bases unmatched: 4. The CDR3, as DNA: TGTGCCAGCAGCTTAGCGTCTAGCGGGATAGGGGAGCTGTTTTTT. The encoded protein is CASSLASSGIGELFF.